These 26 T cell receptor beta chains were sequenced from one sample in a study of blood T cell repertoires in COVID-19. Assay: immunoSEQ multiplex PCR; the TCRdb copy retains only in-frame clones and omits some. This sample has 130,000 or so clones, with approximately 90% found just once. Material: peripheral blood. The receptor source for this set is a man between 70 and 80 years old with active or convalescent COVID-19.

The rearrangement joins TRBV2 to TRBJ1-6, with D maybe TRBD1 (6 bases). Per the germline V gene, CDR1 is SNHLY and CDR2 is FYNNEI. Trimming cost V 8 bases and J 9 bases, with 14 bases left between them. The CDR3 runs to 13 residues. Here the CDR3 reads CASHGQNPSPLHF. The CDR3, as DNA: TGTGCCAGCCACGGACAGAATCCTTCACCCCTCCACTTT.

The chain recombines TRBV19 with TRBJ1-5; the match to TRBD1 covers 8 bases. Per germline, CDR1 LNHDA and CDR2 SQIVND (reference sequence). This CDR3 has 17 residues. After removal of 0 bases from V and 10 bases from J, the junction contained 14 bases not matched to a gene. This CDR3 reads CASSIEAGGRGKIPQHF. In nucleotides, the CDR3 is TGTGCCAGTAGTATAGAGGCAGGGGGCCGGGGGAAGATTCCCCAGCATTTT.

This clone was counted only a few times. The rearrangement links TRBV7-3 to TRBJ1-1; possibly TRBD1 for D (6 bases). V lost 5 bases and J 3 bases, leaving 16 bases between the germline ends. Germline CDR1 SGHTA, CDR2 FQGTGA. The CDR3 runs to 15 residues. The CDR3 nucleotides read TGTGCCAGCAGCCAAACTCCAGGGGCCGACACTGAAGCTTTCTTT. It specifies CASSQTPGADTEAFF.

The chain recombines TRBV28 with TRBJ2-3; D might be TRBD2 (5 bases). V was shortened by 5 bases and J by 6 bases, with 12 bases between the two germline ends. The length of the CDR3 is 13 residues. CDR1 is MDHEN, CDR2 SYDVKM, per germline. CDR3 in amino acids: CASSPPWEDTQYF. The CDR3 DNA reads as TGTGCCAGCAGTCCCCCCTGGGAGGATACGCAGTATTTT.

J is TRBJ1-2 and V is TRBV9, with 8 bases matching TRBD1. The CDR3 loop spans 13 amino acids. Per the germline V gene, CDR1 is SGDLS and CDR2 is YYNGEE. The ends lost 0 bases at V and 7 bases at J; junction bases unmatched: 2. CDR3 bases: TGTGCCAGCAGCGTAGAAACAGGGGGTGGCTACACCTTC. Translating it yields CASSVETGGGYTF.

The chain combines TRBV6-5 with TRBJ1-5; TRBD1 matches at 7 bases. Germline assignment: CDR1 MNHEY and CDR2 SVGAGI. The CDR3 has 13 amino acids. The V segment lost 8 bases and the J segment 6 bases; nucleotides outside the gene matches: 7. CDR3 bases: TGTGCCAGCCGACGGCAGGGGGTTCAGCCCCAGCATTTT. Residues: CASRRQGVQPQHF.

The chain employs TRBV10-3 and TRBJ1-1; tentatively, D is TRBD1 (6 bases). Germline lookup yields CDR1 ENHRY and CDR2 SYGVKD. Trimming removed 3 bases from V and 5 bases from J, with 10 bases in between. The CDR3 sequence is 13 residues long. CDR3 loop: CAISDLRGTEAFF. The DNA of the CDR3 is TGTGCCATCAGTGATTTGAGGGGGACTGAAGCTTTCTTT.

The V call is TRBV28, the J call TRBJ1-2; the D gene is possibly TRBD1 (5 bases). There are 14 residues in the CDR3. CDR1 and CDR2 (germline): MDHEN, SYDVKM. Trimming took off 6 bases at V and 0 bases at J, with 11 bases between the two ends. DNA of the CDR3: TGTGCCAGCAGGGGACTCAGAGCTAACTATGGCTACACCTTC. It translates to CASRGLRANYGYTF.

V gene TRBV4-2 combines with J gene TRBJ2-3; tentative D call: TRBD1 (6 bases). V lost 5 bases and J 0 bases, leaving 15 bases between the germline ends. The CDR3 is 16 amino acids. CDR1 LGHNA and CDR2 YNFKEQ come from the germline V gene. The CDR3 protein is CASSDRTDSSTDTQYF. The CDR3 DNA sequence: TGTGCCAGCAGCGATCGGACAGATTCTAGCACAGATACGCAGTATTTT.

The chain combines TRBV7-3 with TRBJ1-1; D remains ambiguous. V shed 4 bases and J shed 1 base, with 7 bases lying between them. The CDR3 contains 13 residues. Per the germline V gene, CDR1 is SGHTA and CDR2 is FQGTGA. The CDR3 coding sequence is TGTGCCAGCAGCTCAGCTAGGAACACTGAAGCTTTCTTT. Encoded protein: CASSSARNTEAFF.

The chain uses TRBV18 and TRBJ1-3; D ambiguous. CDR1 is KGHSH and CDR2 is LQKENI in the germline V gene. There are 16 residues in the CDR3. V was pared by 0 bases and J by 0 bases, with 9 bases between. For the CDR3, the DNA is TGTGCCAGCTCACCACCAGACACTCGCTCTGGAAACACCATATATTTT. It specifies CASSPPDTRSGNTIYF.

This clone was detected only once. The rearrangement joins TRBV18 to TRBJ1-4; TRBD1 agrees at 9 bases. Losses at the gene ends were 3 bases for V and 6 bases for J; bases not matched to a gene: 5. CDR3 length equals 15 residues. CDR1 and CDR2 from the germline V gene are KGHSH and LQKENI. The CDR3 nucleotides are TGTGCCAGCTCACCTTCACAGGGGGCATATGAAAAACTGTTTTTT. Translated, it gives CASSPSQGAYEKLFF.

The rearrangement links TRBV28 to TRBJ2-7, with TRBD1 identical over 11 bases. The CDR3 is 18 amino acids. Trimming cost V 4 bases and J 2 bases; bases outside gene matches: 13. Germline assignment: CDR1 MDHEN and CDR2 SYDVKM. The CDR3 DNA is TGTGCCAGCAGTTCGGACAGGGGGCTTGGGCGGACACCCTACGAGCAGTACTTC. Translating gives CASSSDRGLGRTPYEQYF.

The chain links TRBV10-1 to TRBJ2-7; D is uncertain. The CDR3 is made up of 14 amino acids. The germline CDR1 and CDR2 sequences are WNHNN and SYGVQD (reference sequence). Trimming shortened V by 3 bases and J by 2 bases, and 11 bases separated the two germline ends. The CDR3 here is CASSDTGLTYEQYF. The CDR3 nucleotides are TGCGCCAGCAGTGATACCGGGTTAACCTACGAGCAGTACTTC.

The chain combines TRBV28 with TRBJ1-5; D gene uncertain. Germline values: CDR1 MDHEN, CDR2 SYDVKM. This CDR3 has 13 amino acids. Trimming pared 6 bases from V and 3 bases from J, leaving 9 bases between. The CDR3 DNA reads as TGTGCCAGCAGGTGGACTTCCAATCAGCCCCAGCATTTT. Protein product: CASRWTSNQPQHF. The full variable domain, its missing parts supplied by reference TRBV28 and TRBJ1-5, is DVKVTQSSRYLVKRTGEKVFLECVQDMDHENMFWYRQDPGLGLRLIYFSYDVKMKEKGDIPEGYSVSREKKERFSLILESASTNQTSMYLCASRWTSNQPQHFGDGTRLSIL.

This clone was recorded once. The CDR3 is CASSLGVGGKNTEAFF. In nucleotides, the CDR3 is TGTGCCAGCAGCTTAGGGGTCGGGGGGAAAAACACTGAAGCTTTCTTT. The V gene is TRBV11-2, the J gene TRBJ1-1, with D maybe TRBD1 (5 bases). CDR1 and CDR2 from the germline V gene are SGHAT and FQNNGV. This CDR3 contains 16 residues. V gave up 1 base and J gave up 2 bases, with 14 bases separating them.

Written as DNA, the CDR3 is TGTGCCAGCAGCTTAGAGGGGCAGGGGGTGAATCAGCCCCAGCATTTT. Its protein is CASSLEGQGVNQPQHF. The chain is built from TRBV7-6 and TRBJ1-5; 7 nucleotides agree with TRBD1. With 1 base clipped from V and 4 bases from J, the junction kept 7 bases outside the gene matches. Germline assignment: CDR1 SGHVS and CDR2 FNYEAQ. This CDR3 is 16 amino acids long. Using reference TRBV7-6 and TRBJ1-5 for the parts outside the CDR3, the full variable domain is GAGVSQSPRYKVTKRGQDVALRCDPISGHVSLYWYRQALGQGPEFLTYFNYEAQQDKSGLPNDRFSAERPEGSISTLTIQRTEQRDSAMYRCASSLEGQGVNQPQHFGDGTRLSIL.

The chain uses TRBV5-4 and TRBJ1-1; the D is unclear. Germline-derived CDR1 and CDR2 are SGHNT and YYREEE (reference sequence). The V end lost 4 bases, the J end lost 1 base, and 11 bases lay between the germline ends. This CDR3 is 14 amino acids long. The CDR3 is CASSPEPQNTEAFF. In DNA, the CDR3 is TGTGCCAGCAGCCCGGAGCCCCAGAACACTGAAGCTTTCTTT. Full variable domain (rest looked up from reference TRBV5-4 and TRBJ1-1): ETGVTQSPTHLIKTRGQQVTLRCSSQSGHNTVSWYQQALGQGPQFIFQYYREEENGRGNFPPRFSGLQFPNYSSELNVNALELDDSALYLCASSPEPQNTEAFFGQGTRLTVV.

The CDR3 bases are TGTGCCAGCAGGCCGGGGGGCCATAGCTCCTACGAGCAGTACTTC. Its translation: CASRPGGHSSYEQYF. The chain employs TRBV28 and TRBJ2-7; D is possibly TRBD2 (7 bases). Looked up from germline, CDR1 is MDHEN and CDR2 is SYDVKM. Trimming stripped 6 bases from V and 0 bases from J, with 15 bases between. The CDR3 extends over 15 amino acids.

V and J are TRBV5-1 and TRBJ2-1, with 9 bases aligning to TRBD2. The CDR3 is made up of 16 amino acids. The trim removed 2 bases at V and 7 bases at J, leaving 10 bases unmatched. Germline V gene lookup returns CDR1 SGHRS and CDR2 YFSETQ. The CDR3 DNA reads TGCGCCAGCAGCTTAAATCAGGCGGGAGGGGGTAATGAGCAGTTCTTC. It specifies CASSLNQAGGGNEQFF.

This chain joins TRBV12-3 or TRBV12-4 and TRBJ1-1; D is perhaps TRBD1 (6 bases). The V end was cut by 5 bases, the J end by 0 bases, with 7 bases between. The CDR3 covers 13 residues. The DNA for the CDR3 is TGTGCCAGCAGTACAGGGTTGAACACTGAAGCTTTCTTT. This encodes CASSTGLNTEAFF.

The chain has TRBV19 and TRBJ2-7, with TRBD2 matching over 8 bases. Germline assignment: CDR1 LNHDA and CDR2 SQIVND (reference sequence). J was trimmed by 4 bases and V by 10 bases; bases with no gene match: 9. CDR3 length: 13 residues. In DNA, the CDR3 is TGTGCCACCGCGGGAGGCCCGCCATACGAGCAGTACTTC. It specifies CATAGGPPYEQYF.

CDR3 DNA sequence: TGTGCCAGCAGCCAAGGAGGCCTAGAGCAGTTCTTC. Translation gives CASSQGGLEQFF. This sequence joins TRBV3-1 (or the pseudogene TRBV3-2) and TRBJ2-1; D gene ambiguous. Germline-derived CDR1 and CDR2 are LGHDT and YNNKEL (reference sequence). V gave up 1 base and J gave up 10 bases, with 8 bases separating them. This CDR3 has 12 amino acids.

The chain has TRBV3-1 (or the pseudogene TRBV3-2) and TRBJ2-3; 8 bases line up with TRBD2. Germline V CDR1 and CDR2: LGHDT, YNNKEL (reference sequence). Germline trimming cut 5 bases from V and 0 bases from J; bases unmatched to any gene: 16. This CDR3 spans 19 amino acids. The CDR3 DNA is TGTGCCAGCAGCGACCTGGTGGTAGCGGGACTACCTAGCACAGATACGCAGTATTTT. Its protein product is CASSDLVVAGLPSTDTQYF.

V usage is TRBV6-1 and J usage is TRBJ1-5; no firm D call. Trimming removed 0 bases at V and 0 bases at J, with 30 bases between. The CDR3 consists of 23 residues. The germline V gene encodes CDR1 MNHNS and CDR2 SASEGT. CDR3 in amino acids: CASSEASQASYFNPHYSNQPQHF. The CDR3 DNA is TGTGCCAGCAGTGAAGCGTCCCAAGCCTCCTACTTCAACCCCCATTATAGCAATCAGCCCCAGCATTTT.

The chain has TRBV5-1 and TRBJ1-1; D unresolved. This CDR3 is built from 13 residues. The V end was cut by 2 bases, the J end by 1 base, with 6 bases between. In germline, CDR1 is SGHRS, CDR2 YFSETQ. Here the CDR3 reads CASSLTANTEAFF. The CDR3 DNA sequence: TGCGCCAGCAGCTTAACAGCGAACACTGAAGCTTTCTTT.